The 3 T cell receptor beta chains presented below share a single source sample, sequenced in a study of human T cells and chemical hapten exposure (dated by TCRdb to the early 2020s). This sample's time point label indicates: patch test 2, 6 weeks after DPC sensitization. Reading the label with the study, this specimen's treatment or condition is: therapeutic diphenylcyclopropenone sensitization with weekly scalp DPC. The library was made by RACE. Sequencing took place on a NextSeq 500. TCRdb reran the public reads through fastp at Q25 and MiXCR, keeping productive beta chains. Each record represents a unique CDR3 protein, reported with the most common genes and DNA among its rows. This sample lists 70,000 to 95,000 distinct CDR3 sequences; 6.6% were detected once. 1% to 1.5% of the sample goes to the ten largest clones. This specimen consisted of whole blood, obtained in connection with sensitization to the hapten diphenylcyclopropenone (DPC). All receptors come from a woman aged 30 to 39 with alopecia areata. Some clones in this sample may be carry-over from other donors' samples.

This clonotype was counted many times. CDR3 nucleotide sequence: TGTGCCAGCAGGCGACAGGCTGAATCACCCCTCCACTTT. Encoded protein: CASRRQAESPLHF. The rearrangement links TRBV12-3 or TRBV12-4 to TRBJ1-6; tentatively, D is TRBD1 (6 bases). With 6 bases removed from V and 10 bases from J, the gap between germline ends came to 13 bases. The CDR3 totals 13 residues.

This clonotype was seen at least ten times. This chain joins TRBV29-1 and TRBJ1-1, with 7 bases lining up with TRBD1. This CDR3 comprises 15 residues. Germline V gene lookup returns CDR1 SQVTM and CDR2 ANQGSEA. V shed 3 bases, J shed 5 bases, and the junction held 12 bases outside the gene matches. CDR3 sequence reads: CSVETVARGRTEAFF. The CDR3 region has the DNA TGCAGCGTTGAGACGGTAGCCAGGGGGAGGACTGAAGCTTTCTTT.

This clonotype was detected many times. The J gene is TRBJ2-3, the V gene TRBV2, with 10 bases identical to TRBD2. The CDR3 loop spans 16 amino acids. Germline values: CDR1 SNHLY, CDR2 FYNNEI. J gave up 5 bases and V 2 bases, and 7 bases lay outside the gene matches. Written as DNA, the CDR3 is TGTGCCAGCAGTGAATGGAGCGGGGGGGCCTTAGATACGCAGTATTTT. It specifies CASSEWSGGALDTQYF. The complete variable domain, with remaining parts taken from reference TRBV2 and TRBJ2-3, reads EPEVTQTPSHQVTQMGQEVILRCVPISNHLYFYWYRQILGQKVEFLVSFYNNEISEKSEIFDDQFSVERPDGSNFTLKIRSTKLEDSAMYFCASSEWSGGALDTQYFGPGTRLTVL.